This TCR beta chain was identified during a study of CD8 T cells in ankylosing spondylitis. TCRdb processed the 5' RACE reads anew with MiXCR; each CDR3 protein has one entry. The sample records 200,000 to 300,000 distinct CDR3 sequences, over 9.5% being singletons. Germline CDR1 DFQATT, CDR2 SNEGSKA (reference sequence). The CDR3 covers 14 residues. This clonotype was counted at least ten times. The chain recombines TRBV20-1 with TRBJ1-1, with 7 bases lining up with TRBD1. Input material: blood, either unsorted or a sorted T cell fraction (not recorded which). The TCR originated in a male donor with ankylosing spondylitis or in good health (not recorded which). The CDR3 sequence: CRVGTVPFATEAFF. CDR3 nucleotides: TGCAGAGTTGGGACAGTCCCTTTCGCCACTGAAGCTTTCTTT.